These 4 T cell receptor beta chains originate from one sample sequenced in a study of beta chain features in type 1 diabetes. The study reverse transcribed the entire isolated RNA, so it sequenced expressed TCRB transcripts. The assay was immunoSEQ multiplex PCR, and TCRdb's table has in-frame clones only and misses some. The profile covers a few hundred thousand clones, with 15% to 20% appearing a single time and about 0.092% taken by the ten largest. Notes on the study in general: Shortening of TCRB CDR3s, moderate but significant, appeared in all four CD4+ subsets of Type 1 diabetes patients.

What these receptors recognize is not known. The source material was naive CD4+ T cells from blood. The source is a man aged 30 to 45 with type 1 diabetes.

In its sample, this clone was seen a few times. The rearrangement uses TRBV7-2 and TRBJ2-7; tentatively, D is TRBD1 (5 bases). The CDR3 runs 15 residues. V dropped 0 bases and J dropped 3 bases, with 12 bases sitting between them. Looked up from germline, CDR1 is SGHTA and CDR2 is FQGNSA. The CDR3 DNA sequence: TGTGCCAGCAGCTTAGCGGGGCAGGGTCACTACGAGCAGTACTTC. It is translated as CASSLAGQGHYEQYF.

The gene calls are TRBV10-3 and TRBJ2-6, with D perhaps matching TRBD2 (6 bases). Germline V lookup: CDR1 ENHRY, CDR2 SYGVKD. Trimming stripped 4 bases from V and 2 bases from J, with 12 bases between. This CDR3 has 16 amino acids. CDR3 nucleotide sequence: TGTGCCATCAGTGGAGCGGGTGCCCCTGGGGCCAACGTCCTGACTTTC. Its protein is CAISGAGAPGANVLTF.

This sequence joins TRBV10-3 and TRBJ2-3; D might be TRBD2 (5 bases). Germline assignment: CDR1 ENHRY and CDR2 SYGVKD. This CDR3 comprises 13 residues. V gave up 2 bases and J gave up 5 bases, with 8 bases separating them. The CDR3 coding sequence is TGTGCCATCAGTGAGAGGAGCGGAGATACGCAGTATTTT. Protein product: CAISERSGDTQYF.

The CDR3 coding sequence is TGTGCCATCAGGTTCGATGGGACCCAAGAGACCCAGTACTTC. It specifies CAIRFDGTQETQYF. V is TRBV10-3 and J is TRBJ2-5; D may be TRBD1 or TRBD2 (5 bases each). V was pared by 6 bases and J by 1 base, with 12 bases between. The germline V gene encodes CDR1 ENHRY and CDR2 SYGVKD. This CDR3 is built from 14 residues.